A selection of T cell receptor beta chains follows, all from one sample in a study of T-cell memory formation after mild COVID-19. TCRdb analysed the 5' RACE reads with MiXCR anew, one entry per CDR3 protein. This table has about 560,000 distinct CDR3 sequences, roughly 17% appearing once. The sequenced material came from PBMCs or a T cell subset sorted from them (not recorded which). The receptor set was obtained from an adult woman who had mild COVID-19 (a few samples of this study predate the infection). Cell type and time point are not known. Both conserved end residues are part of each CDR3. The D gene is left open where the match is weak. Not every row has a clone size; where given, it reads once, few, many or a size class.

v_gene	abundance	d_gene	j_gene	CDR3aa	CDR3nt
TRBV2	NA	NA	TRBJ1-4	CASIEGQRGEKLFF	TGTGCCAGCATCGAGGGCCAAAGAGGGGAAAAACTGTTTTTT
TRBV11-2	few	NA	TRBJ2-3	CASSSAGWSTDTQYF	TGTGCCAGCAGCTCCGCGGGATGGAGCACAGATACGCAGTATTTT
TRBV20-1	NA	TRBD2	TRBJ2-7	CSAPRTSGSTGEQYF	TGCAGTGCCCCCCGGACTAGCGGATCCACGGGGGAGCAGTACTTC
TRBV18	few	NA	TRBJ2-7	CASSPTGSEQYF	TGTGCCAGCTCACCGACAGGATCCGAGCAGTACTTC
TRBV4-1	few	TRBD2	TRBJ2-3	CASSQVERGGTDTQYF	TGCGCCAGCAGCCAAGTGGAGCGGGGGGGCACAGATACGCAGTATTTT
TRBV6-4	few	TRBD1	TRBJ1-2	CASSAGTGEGEGYTF	TGTGCCAGCAGTGCCGGGACAGGGGAAGGAGAGGGCTACACCTTC
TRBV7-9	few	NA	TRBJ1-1	CASSLDGGSAEAFF	TGTGCCAGCAGCTTAGACGGAGGGTCTGCTGAAGCTTTCTTT
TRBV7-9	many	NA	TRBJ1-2	CASSFPDTRSYGYTF	TGTGCCAGCAGCTTTCCGGACACTCGGTCCTATGGCTACACCTTC
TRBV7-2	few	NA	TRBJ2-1	CASSLVTARGYNEQFF	TGTGCCAGCAGCTTAGTCACGGCGAGGGGGTACAATGAGCAGTTCTTC
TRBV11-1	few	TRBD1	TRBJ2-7	CASSLEDRGQYF	TGTGCCAGCAGCTTAGAGGACAGGGGGCAGTACTTC
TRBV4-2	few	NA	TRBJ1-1	CASSWRIGGNTEAFF	TGTGCCAGCAGCTGGCGTATCGGCGGGAACACTGAAGCTTTCTTT
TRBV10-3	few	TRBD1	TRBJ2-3	CAISGTGEGQGDTQYF	TGTGCCATCAGCGGTACAGGGGAAGGACAAGGAGATACGCAGTATTTT
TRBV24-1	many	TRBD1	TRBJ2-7	CATSDPRQGNYEQYF	TGTGCCACCAGTGACCCGAGACAGGGCAACTACGAGCAGTACTTC
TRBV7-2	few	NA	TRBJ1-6	CASSTSTNSPLHF	TGTGCCAGCAGCACGAGTACCAATTCACCCCTCCACTTT
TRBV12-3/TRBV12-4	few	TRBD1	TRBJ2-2	CASSLVYLDRDVAGELFF	TGTGCCAGCAGTTTAGTCTATTTGGACAGGGATGTCGCCGGGGAGCTGTTTTTT
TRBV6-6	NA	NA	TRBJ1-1	CASTPDGRREAFF	TGTGCCAGCACCCCGGACGGGCGACGGGAAGCTTTCTTT
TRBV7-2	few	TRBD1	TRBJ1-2	CASSLTGIGYGYTF	TGTGCCAGCAGCCTGACAGGGATTGGCTATGGCTACACCTTC
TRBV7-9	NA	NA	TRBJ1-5	CASTPGDISQPQHF	TGTGCCAGCACCCCAGGGGACATCAGTCAGCCCCAGCATTTT
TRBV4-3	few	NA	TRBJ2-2	CASSQDREGAGELFF	TGCGCCAGCAGCCAGGACAGGGAGGGAGCCGGGGAGCTGTTTTTT
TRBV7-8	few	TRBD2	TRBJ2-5	CASSLFSGGEETQYF	TGTGCCAGCAGCTTATTTAGCGGGGGGGAAGAGACCCAGTACTTC
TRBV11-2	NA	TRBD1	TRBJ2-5	CASSPGTVKFQETQYF	TGTGCCAGCAGCCCCGGGACAGTCAAATTCCAAGAGACCCAGTACTTC
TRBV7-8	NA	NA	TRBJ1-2	CASRAGGGGYTF	TGTGCCAGCAGGGCGGGCGGTGGTGGCTACACCTTC
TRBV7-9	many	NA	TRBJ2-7	CASSLGGPTYEQYF	TGTGCCAGCAGCCTGGGGGGTCCCACCTACGAGCAGTACTTC
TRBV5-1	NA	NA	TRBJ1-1	CASSTQDSYTEAFF	TGCGCCAGCAGCACACAAGACAGCTACACTGAAGCTTTCTTT
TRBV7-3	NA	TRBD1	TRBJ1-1	CASSLSPGQGTEAFF	TGTGCCAGCAGCTTAAGTCCGGGACAGGGGACTGAAGCTTTCTTT
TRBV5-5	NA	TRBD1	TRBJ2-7	CASSLPQGAYEQYF	TGTGCCAGCAGCTTGCCACAGGGGGCTTACGAGCAGTACTTC
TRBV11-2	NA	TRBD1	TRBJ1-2	CASSLNRRTGSYGYTF	TGTGCCAGCAGCTTAAATAGGAGGACAGGGTCCTATGGCTACACCTTC
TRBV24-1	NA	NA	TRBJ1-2	CATSAGGYGYTF	TGTGCCACCAGTGCGGGCGGCTATGGCTACACCTTC
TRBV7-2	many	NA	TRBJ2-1	CASSFQWGSYNEQFF	TGTGCCAGCAGCTTTCAATGGGGCTCCTACAATGAGCAGTTCTTC
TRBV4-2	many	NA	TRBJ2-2	CASSQDRSANTGELFF	TGTGCCAGCAGCCAAGATCGTTCTGCGAACACCGGGGAGCTGTTTTTT
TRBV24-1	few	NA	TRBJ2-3	CATSDWSSAANQADTQYF	TGTGCCACCAGTGATTGGTCTTCGGCAGCGAATCAGGCAGATACGCAGTATTTT
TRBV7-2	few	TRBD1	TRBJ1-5	CASSLVGTDQPQHF	TGTGCCAGCAGCTTAGTGGGGACAGATCAGCCCCAGCATTTT
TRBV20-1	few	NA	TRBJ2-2	CSARRGLGGELFF	TGCAGTGCTCGGAGGGGGCTGGGCGGGGAGCTGTTTTTT
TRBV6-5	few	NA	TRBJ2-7	CASSYNREVTYEQYF	TGTGCCAGCAGTTACAACAGGGAAGTAACCTACGAGCAGTACTTC
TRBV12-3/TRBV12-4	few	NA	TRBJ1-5	CASRTGFQPQHF	TGTGCCAGCAGAACAGGGTTTCAGCCCCAGCATTTT
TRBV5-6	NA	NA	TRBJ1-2	CASSGTGVLIYTF	TGTGCCAGCAGCGGGACCGGGGTCCTCATATACACCTTC
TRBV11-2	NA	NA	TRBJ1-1	CASRLPYQTLGTEAFF	TGTGCCAGCAGACTGCCCTATCAGACCTTGGGGACTGAAGCTTTCTTT
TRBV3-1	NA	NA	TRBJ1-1	CASSHWGSEAFF	TGTGCCAGCAGCCACTGGGGCTCGGAAGCTTTCTTT
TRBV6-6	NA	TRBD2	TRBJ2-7	CASRTRLAGSNSYEQYF	TGTGCCAGCAGGACCCGACTAGCGGGGAGTAACTCCTACGAGCAGTACTTC
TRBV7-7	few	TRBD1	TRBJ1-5	CASSLEGQTGAFSNQPQHF	TGTGCTAGCAGCTTAGAAGGACAGACAGGGGCCTTTAGCAATCAGCCCCAGCATTTT
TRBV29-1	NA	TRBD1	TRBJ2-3	CSVPQGAADTQYF	TGCAGCGTCCCACAGGGGGCGGCAGATACGCAGTATTTT
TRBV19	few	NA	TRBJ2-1	CASRGRGTYNEQFF	TGTGCCAGTAGGGGGAGAGGGACCTACAATGAGCAGTTCTTC
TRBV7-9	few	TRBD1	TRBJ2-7	CASSPVDRPTYEQYF	TGTGCCAGCAGCCCGGTGGACAGGCCAACCTACGAGCAGTACTTC
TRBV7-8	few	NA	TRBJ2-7	CASSLVGQGDYYEQYF	TGTGCCAGCAGCTTAGTCGGGCAGGGAGATTACTACGAGCAGTACTTC
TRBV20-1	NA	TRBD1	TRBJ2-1	CSATRQGVGNNEQFF	TGCAGTGCTACACGACAGGGGGTAGGAAACAATGAGCAGTTCTTC
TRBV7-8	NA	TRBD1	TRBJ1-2	CASSPTSGTGLSNYGYTF	TGTGCCAGCAGCCCAACTTCCGGGACAGGGCTCTCTAACTATGGCTACACCTTC
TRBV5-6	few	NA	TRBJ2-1	CASSARGAGKNEQFF	TGTGCCAGCTCGGCTCGCGGGGCAGGGAAGAATGAGCAGTTCTTC
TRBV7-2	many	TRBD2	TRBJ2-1	CASSLVGGSGNEQFF	TGTGCCAGCAGCTTAGTTGGCGGGAGCGGGAATGAGCAGTTCTTC
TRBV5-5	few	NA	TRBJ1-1	CASTLLAGENTEAFF	TGTGCCAGCACCCTGCTGGCGGGAGAGAACACTGAAGCTTTCTTT
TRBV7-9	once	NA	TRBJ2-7	CATTRRGSYEQYF	TGTGCCACAACCCGGAGGGGCTCCTACGAGCAGTACTTC
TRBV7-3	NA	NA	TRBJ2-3	CASSLQGGWTDTQYF	TGTGCCAGCAGCTTACAGGGAGGTTGGACAGATACGCAGTATTTT
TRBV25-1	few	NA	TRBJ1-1	CASSGWGLTEAFF	TGTGCCAGCAGTGGATGGGGGCTAACTGAAGCTTTCTTT
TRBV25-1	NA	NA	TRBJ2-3	CASSDAFTDTQYF	TGTGCCAGCAGTGACGCATTCACAGATACGCAGTATTTT
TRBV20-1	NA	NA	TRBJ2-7	CSASKNYEQYF	TGCAGTGCTAGTAAGAACTACGAGCAGTACTTC
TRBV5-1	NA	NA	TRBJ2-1	CASSWGGIGYNEQFF	TGCGCCAGCAGCTGGGGTGGTATTGGATACAATGAGCAGTTCTTC
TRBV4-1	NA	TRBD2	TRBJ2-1	CASSQEMGLAGGLEQFF	TGCGCCAGCAGCCAAGAAATGGGACTAGCGGGGGGGCTTGAGCAGTTCTTC
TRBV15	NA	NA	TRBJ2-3	CATSRDTPPDTQYF	TGTGCCACCAGCAGAGATACGCCCCCTGATACGCAGTATTTT